Shown below are 19 T cell receptor beta chains from a single sample sequenced in a study of CD8 T cells in ankylosing spondylitis. Using its own MiXCR run on the 5' RACE reads, TCRdb lists one record per CDR3 protein. The table has 200,000 to 250,000 distinct CDR3 sequences, 20% to 30% seen once. Source material: blood, either unsorted or a sorted T cell fraction (not recorded which). The receptors stem from a male donor with ankylosing spondylitis or in good health (not recorded which).

This clonotype was observed many times. V is TRBV6-2 or TRBV6-3 and J is TRBJ1-2; D is uncertain. CDR3 size: 15 residues. Trimming cost V 2 bases and J 3 bases, with 13 bases left between them. Germline CDR1 MNHEY, CDR2 SVGEGT. The CDR3 reads CASSYDSTTHYGYTF. CDR3 coding DNA: TGTGCCAGCAGTTACGACTCAACCACCCACTATGGCTACACCTTC.

This clonotype was recorded at least ten times. The gene calls are TRBV5-1 and TRBJ2-7; 13 nucleotides match TRBD2. Germline V gives CDR1 SGHRS, CDR2 YFSETQ. Trimming at V came to 0 bases and at J to 5 bases, leaving 8 bases not matched to a gene. The CDR3 covers 17 residues. The CDR3 DNA reads TGCGCCAGCAGCTTGGGGGTACTAGCGGGAGGGACCCACGAGCAGTACTTC. It yields the protein CASSLGVLAGGTHEQYF.

This clonotype has ten or more counts. The chain uses TRBV11-2 and TRBJ1-1; 11 bases line up with TRBD1. Germline V CDR1 and CDR2: SGHAT, FQNNGV. The trim removed 5 bases at V and 6 bases at J, leaving 8 bases unmatched. The CDR3 consists of 15 residues. CDR3 region: CASSGWDRGISEAFF. The CDR3 DNA sequence: TGTGCCAGCAGCGGTTGGGACAGGGGGATCTCTGAAGCTTTCTTT.

Many counts were recorded for this clonotype. J is TRBJ1-3 and V is TRBV12-3 or TRBV12-4; D gene uncertain. V was trimmed by 4 bases and J by 0 bases, leaving 10 bases between them. The CDR3 sequence is 15 residues long. The DNA of the CDR3 is TGTGCCAGCAGTTCAGGATCCTTCTCTGGAAACACCATATATTTT. Residues: CASSSGSFSGNTIYF.

The chain uses TRBV12-3 or TRBV12-4 and TRBJ2-1; D assignment may be TRBD1 or TRBD2 (5 bases each). The CDR3 totals 13 residues. Deletions cut 3 bases from V and 9 bases from J, with 12 bases between. CDR3 nucleotide sequence: TGTGCCAGCAGTTTTTCGGGTGGGGGTGAGCAGTTCTTC. Its translation: CASSFSGGGEQFF.

This clonotype was picked up many times. The V call is TRBV3-1, the J call TRBJ1-1; 7 positions agree with TRBD1. The V segment lost 4 bases and the J segment 0 bases; nucleotides outside the gene matches: 5. This CDR3 has 15 amino acids. Germline assignment: CDR1 LGHDT and CDR2 YNNKEL (reference sequence). The CDR3 loop reads CASSPTDRMNTEAFF. The CDR3 nucleotides are TGTGCCAGCAGCCCAACGGACAGGATGAACACTGAAGCTTTCTTT.

This clonotype was seen repeatedly, ten times or more. The V gene is TRBV12-3 or TRBV12-4, the J gene TRBJ1-1, with a tentative D call TRBD1 (6 bases). V lost 6 bases and J lost 4, with 15 bases in between. CDR3 size: 14 residues. The CDR3: CASSYRTASTEAFF. CDR3 coding DNA: TGTGCCAGCAGCTACCGGACAGCTTCCACTGAAGCTTTCTTT.

This clonotype came up many times. The chain employs TRBV14 and TRBJ2-5; no reliable D call. V lost 3 bases and J lost 4, with 9 bases in between. The CDR3 contains 13 residues. CDR1 is SGHDN, CDR2 FVKESK, per germline. CDR3 sequence reads: CASSHTGLETQYF. The CDR3 DNA follows: TGTGCCAGCAGCCATACCGGGTTAGAGACCCAGTACTTC.

This clonotype has at least ten counts. The gene calls are TRBV7-9 and TRBJ2-7; 8 positions agree with TRBD2. The CDR3 is 15 residues long. Germline V gene lookup returns CDR1 SEHNR and CDR2 FQNEAQ (reference sequence). V shed 3 bases and J 6 bases; nucleotides not matched to a gene: 10. The CDR3 is CASSFSGTSGAEQYF. The CDR3 bases are TGTGCCAGCAGCTTCTCAGGGACTAGTGGGGCCGAGCAGTACTTC. Together with reference TRBV7-9 and TRBJ2-7, the CDR3 gives the full variable domain: DTGVSQNPRHKITKRGQNVTFRCDPISEHNRLYWYRQTLGQGPEFLTYFQNEAQLEKSRLLSDRFSAERPKGSFSTLEIQRTEQGDSAMYLCASSFSGTSGAEQYFGPGTRLTVT.

A few counts support this clonotype. The genes are TRBV10-3 and TRBJ1-1; D ambiguous. The length of the CDR3 is 11 residues. Looked up from germline, CDR1 is ENHRY and CDR2 is SYGVKD. Trimming took 2 bases from V and 11 from J, leaving 9 bases between them. The CDR3 DNA reads TGTGCCATCAGTGAGGGAATCGGGGCTTTCTTT. It encodes CAISEGIGAFF.

The chain has TRBV18 and TRBJ1-2, with TRBD1 as a possible D gene (6 bases). Per germline, CDR1 KGHSH and CDR2 LQKENI. With 6 bases removed from V and 6 bases from J, the gap between germline ends came to 11 bases. The CDR3 consists of 12 residues. The CDR3 here is CASSSTGNGYTF. CDR3 in DNA: TGTGCCAGCTCGTCCACAGGGAATGGCTACACCTTC.

This clonotype was seen ten or more times. The rearrangement joins TRBV18 to TRBJ1-1; TRBD1 agrees at 8 bases. CDR3 length: 14 amino acids. Losses at the gene ends were 5 bases for V and 4 bases for J; bases not matched to a gene: 6. Germline V gives CDR1 KGHSH, CDR2 LQKENI. CDR3 residues: CASSEDREATEAFF. The DNA for the CDR3 is TGTGCCAGCTCAGAGGACAGGGAGGCCACTGAAGCTTTCTTT.

As for this clonotype: The junction shows a germline mismatch at one end, possibly a read error. The chain employs TRBV4-2 and TRBJ2-5; D perhaps matches TRBD1 (5 bases). The CDR3 extends over 13 amino acids. Germline V gene sequence: CDR1 LGHNA, CDR2 YNFKEQ. CDR3 coding DNA: TGTGCCAGGAGCCCAGGGCTTCAAGAGACCCAGTACTTC. Its translation is CARSPGLQETQYF.

The chain uses TRBV12-3 or TRBV12-4 and TRBJ2-1; 14 bases map to TRBD2. Unmatched junction bases numbered 5, after V lost 6 bases and J lost 1 base. The CDR3 runs 17 residues. This chain's CDR3 is CASSHGLAGGSYNEQFF. CDR3 sequence (DNA): TGTGCCAGCAGCCACGGACTAGCGGGAGGTTCCTACAATGAGCAGTTCTTC.

This clonotype has ten or more counts. This chain connects TRBV20-1 to TRBJ2-1; D possibly corresponds to TRBD2 (6 bases). CDR1 and CDR2 from the germline V gene are DFQATT and SNEGSKA (reference sequence). The CDR3 is 17 amino acids. V lost 1 base, J lost 0 bases, and 16 bases lay in between. The chain's CDR3 is CSARALAAHSSYNEQFF. The CDR3 DNA is TGCAGTGCTAGAGCGTTAGCGGCTCATAGCTCCTACAATGAGCAGTTCTTC.

This sequence joins TRBV20-1 and TRBJ1-2; TRBD1 matches 12 bases. Germline V gives CDR1 DFQATT, CDR2 SNEGSKA (reference sequence). Trimming at V came to 0 bases and at J to 2 bases, leaving 4 bases not matched to a gene. The CDR3 length is 16 residues. CDR3 loop: CSARDPGTGGNYGYTF. As DNA, the CDR3 is TGCAGTGCTAGAGATCCGGGGACAGGGGGCAACTATGGCTACACCTTC.

This clonotype was observed many times. This chain connects TRBV10-3 to TRBJ2-2, with D possibly TRBD2 on 5 matching bases. Germline CDR1 and CDR2: ENHRY and SYGVKD. This CDR3 has 13 residues. V was clipped by 10 bases and J by 9 bases, with 18 bases between them. CDR3 residues: CATGRTAQWELFF. Here the CDR3 DNA reads TGTGCCACCGGAAGGACTGCCCAATGGGAGCTGTTTTTT.

The genes are TRBV6-1 and TRBJ1-5; 7 nucleotides match TRBD1. The CDR3 has 15 amino acids. With 8 bases clipped from V and 5 bases from J, the junction kept 12 bases outside the gene matches. The germline CDR1 and CDR2 sequences are MNHNS and SASEGT. As DNA, the CDR3 is TGTGCCAGCTCTGAGACAGGGACGAGGGATCAGCCCCAGCATTTT. Translating gives CASSETGTRDQPQHF.

Only a few counts were recorded for this clonotype. This chain uses TRBV6-5 with TRBJ1-1; D is possibly TRBD1 (6 bases). The germline V gene has CDR1 MNHEY and CDR2 SVGAGI. The V end was cut by 2 bases, the J end by 5 bases, with 9 bases between. The CDR3 has 13 residues. The CDR3 region is CASSYTGFTEAFF. CDR3 coding DNA: TGTGCCAGCAGTTACACAGGGTTTACTGAAGCTTTCTTT.